Below, 28 T cell receptor beta chains from the same sample are listed, as sequenced in a study of Ad26.COV2.S vaccination and SARS-CoV-2 variants. Noted treatment: around 19 received Ad26.COV2.S at low or high dose, single or two shots; roughly five received placebo; per-sample allocation not given. Material that was analyzed had been drawn on day 63 after the first vaccine or placebo injection. Sequenced by immunoSEQ multiplex PCR; TCRdb stores in-frame clones only, minus some. In the table there are about 680,000 clones, about 89% of which are singletons. Specimen: peripheral blood, collected in a trial of Ad26.COV2.S vaccine versus placebo. The receptor set was obtained from a person aged 18-60 years who received the Ad26.COV2.S COVID-19 vaccine or a placebo.

V and J are TRBV3-1 (or the pseudogene TRBV3-2) and TRBJ2-1, with 14 bases that match TRBD2. The CDR3 sequence is 18 residues long. Germline assignment: CDR1 LGHDT and CDR2 YNNKEL (reference sequence). Trimming removed 4 bases from V and 10 bases from J; junction bases left unmatched: 15. CDR3 in amino acids: CASSLIGGTSGGLVEQFF. The DNA for the CDR3 is TGTGCCAGCAGCCTCATAGGGGGGACTAGCGGGGGACTTGTAGAGCAGTTCTTC.

DNA for the CDR3: TGTGCCAGCAGCTTAGGGACAGGGATGAATTCACCCCTCCACTTT. It codes for CASSLGTGMNSPLHF. The chain links TRBV7-2 to TRBJ1-6, with 8 bases lining up with TRBD1. Germline CDR1 is SGHTA and CDR2 is FQGNSA. Trimming at V came to 1 base and at J to 7 bases, leaving 3 bases not matched to a gene. This CDR3 is built from 15 residues. The whole variable domain, remainder taken from reference TRBV7-2 and TRBJ1-6, is GAGVSQSPSNKVTEKGKDVELRCDPISGHTALYWYRQSLGQGLEFLIYFQGNSAPDKSGLPSDRFSAERTGGSVSTLTIQRTQQEDSAVYLCASSLGTGMNSPLHFGNGTRLTVT.

V is TRBV27 and J is TRBJ2-2; D possibly matches TRBD1 or TRBD2 (5 bases each). CDR1 is MNHEY, CDR2 SMNVEV, per germline (reference sequence). This CDR3 spans 13 amino acids. Trimming shortened V by 6 bases and J by 6 bases, and 11 bases separated the two germline ends. The CDR3 DNA follows: TGTGCCAGCAGCCTCCGGGACGCCGGGGAGCTGTTTTTT. The encoded protein is CASSLRDAGELFF.

The chain links TRBV10-3 to TRBJ2-7; D perhaps matches TRBD1 (6 bases). V gave up 9 bases and J gave up 2 bases, with 14 bases separating them. The CDR3 contains 13 residues. Germline loops: CDR1 ENHRY, CDR2 SYGVKD. CDR3 sequence reads: CAIMTGPPYEQYF. The CDR3 region has the DNA TGTGCCATAATGACAGGTCCACCCTACGAGCAGTACTTC.

The chain carries TRBV2 and TRBJ2-7; TRBD2 matches at 10 bases. CDR1 SNHLY and CDR2 FYNNEI come from the germline V gene. The CDR3 is 12 amino acids. The J segment lost 4 bases and the V segment lost 10 bases, leaving 4 bases of the junction unmatched. The CDR3 DNA reads as TGTGCCACCGGGACTAGCGCTTACGAGCAGTACTTC. Encoded protein: CATGTSAYEQYF. Together with reference TRBV2 and TRBJ2-7, the CDR3 gives the full variable domain: EPEVTQTPSHQVTQMGQEVILRCVPISNHLYFYWYRQILGQKVEFLVSFYNNEISEKSEIFDDQFSVERPDGSNFTLKIRSTKLEDSAMYFCATGTSAYEQYFGPGTRLTVT.

The rearrangement uses TRBV7-9 and TRBJ2-7; tentatively, D is TRBD1 (10 bases). The CDR3 length is 17 residues. The V gene's germline CDR1 is SEHNR and CDR2 FQNEAQ (reference sequence). The ends were cut back, 5 bases at V and 3 bases at J, with 23 bases in the middle. The CDR3 bases are TGTGCCAGCAGCCCCAGGACAGGGGGGACTAGCAGCTACGAGCAGTACTTC. Protein: CASSPRTGGTSSYEQYF.

Only one count was recorded for this clone. The genes are TRBV3-1 (or the pseudogene TRBV3-2) and TRBJ2-7, with 9 nucleotides matching TRBD1. Unmatched junction bases numbered 5, after V lost 4 bases and J lost 7 bases. The germline CDR1 and CDR2 sequences are LGHDT and YNNKEL (reference sequence). The CDR3 runs 13 residues. For the CDR3, the DNA is TGTGCCAGCAGCCCGGGACAGGGCTGGGAGCAGTACTTC. Translation: CASSPGQGWEQYF.

This chain joins TRBV2 and TRBJ2-1, with D possibly matching TRBD2 (6 bases). The CDR3 contains 14 residues. Germline V gene data show CDR1 as SNHLY and CDR2 as FYNNEI. Trimming left V 3 bases short and J 6 bases short, with 12 bases between. The CDR3 nucleotides read TGTGCCAGCAGTGACCCCACTAGCTCCAATGAGCAGTTCTTC. This sequence encodes CASSDPTSSNEQFF. Supplemented by reference TRBV2 and TRBJ2-1, the full variable domain reads EPEVTQTPSHQVTQMGQEVILRCVPISNHLYFYWYRQILGQKVEFLVSFYNNEISEKSEIFDDQFSVERPDGSNFTLKIRSTKLEDSAMYFCASSDPTSSNEQFFGPGTRLTVL.

The chain employs TRBV5-1 and TRBJ2-3; D possibly corresponds to TRBD2 (5 bases). Germline assignment: CDR1 SGHRS and CDR2 YFSETQ. Trimming left V 1 base short and J 5 bases short, with 11 bases between. This CDR3 is 14 amino acids long. As DNA, the CDR3 is TGCGCCAGCAGCTTGCAGGTAGAGGGAGATACGCAGTATTTT. It yields the protein CASSLQVEGDTQYF.

The chain is built from TRBV19 and TRBJ1-2; TRBD1 is a possible D gene (6 bases). There are 13 residues in the CDR3. Deletions cut 5 bases from V and 8 bases from J, with 15 bases between. Per germline, CDR1 LNHDA and CDR2 SQIVND (reference sequence). CDR3 DNA sequence: TGTGCCAGTAGTGTCTCAGGGGACCGCGGCTACACCTTC. Encoded protein: CASSVSGDRGYTF.

This rearrangement joins TRBV9 to TRBJ1-1; the D is unclear. The V end lost 5 bases, the J end lost 5 bases, and 10 bases lay between the germline ends. This CDR3 has 12 amino acids. Germline V lookup: CDR1 SGDLS, CDR2 YYNGEE. DNA of the CDR3: TGTGCCAGCAGAGGGATGGATACTGAAGCTTTCTTT. Translated, it gives CASRGMDTEAFF.

As to this clone: Other DNA sequences within the sample encode an identical CDR3. This chain connects TRBV7-3 to TRBJ2-3, with 7 bases aligning to TRBD1. Per germline, CDR1 SGHTA and CDR2 FQGTGA. This CDR3 has 13 amino acids. V lost 3 bases and J lost 4; bases outside the gene matches: 1. CDR3 in DNA: TGTGCCAGCAGCTTGACAGGGCCAGATACGCAGTATTTT. This encodes CASSLTGPDTQYF.

The genes are TRBV5-8 and TRBJ1-2; D not certain. This CDR3 region has 12 residues. Trimming stripped 3 bases from V and 4 bases from J, with 7 bases between. Germline CDR1 is SGHTS and CDR2 is YDEGEE. CDR3 region: CASSSALYGYTF. The CDR3 region has the DNA TGTGCCAGCAGCTCGGCCCTCTATGGCTACACCTTC.

The V gene is TRBV30, the J gene TRBJ1-1; 8 nucleotides match TRBD1. V shed 4 bases, J shed 4 bases, and the junction held 5 bases outside the gene matches. Germline values: CDR1 GTSNPN, CDR2 SVGIG (reference sequence). CDR3 length equals 13 residues. The CDR3 DNA is TGTGCCTGGAAACGGCAGGGGGCCACTGAAGCTTTCTTT. Protein: CAWKRQGATEAFF.

The J gene is TRBJ1-5, the V gene TRBV7-2, with D perhaps matching TRBD1 (5 bases). The V gene lost 1 base and the J gene lost 1 base, with 11 bases spanning the gap. This CDR3 comprises 16 residues. The V gene's germline CDR1 is SGHTA and CDR2 FQGNSA. CDR3 region: CASSLGGQASNQPQHF. The CDR3 DNA reads as TGTGCCAGCAGCTTAGGGGGCCAGGCAAGCAATCAGCCCCAGCATTTT.

The chain has TRBV5-1 and TRBJ2-5, with TRBD1 matching 8 bases. Germline CDR1 SGHRS, CDR2 YFSETQ. The V gene end was trimmed by 3 bases and the J gene end by 5 bases; junction bases not matched to a gene: 3. This CDR3 has 13 residues. The CDR3 here is CASSYRGDETQYF. CDR3 sequence (DNA): TGCGCCAGCAGCTACAGGGGGGACGAGACCCAGTACTTC.

CDR3 in amino acids: CASSLAGDSTDTQYF. DNA of the CDR3: TGTGCCAGCAGCTTAGCGGGGGATAGCACAGATACGCAGTATTTT. This chain joins TRBV7-9 and TRBJ2-3; tentatively, D is TRBD1 or TRBD2 (5 bases each). The CDR3 has 15 amino acids. Trimming took off 0 bases at V and 0 bases at J, with 7 bases between the two ends. From germline, CDR1 is SEHNR and CDR2 FQNEAQ (reference sequence).

The rearrangement links TRBV6-5 to TRBJ2-7; a possible D gene is TRBD2 (6 bases). V lost 2 bases, J lost 0 bases, and 8 bases lay in between. The CDR3 is 14 amino acids. Germline values: CDR1 MNHEY, CDR2 SVGAGI. The CDR3 protein is CASSYAGSSYEQYF. The CDR3 DNA sequence: TGTGCCAGCAGTTACGCGGGGAGCTCCTACGAGCAGTACTTC.

There are a few counts of this clone. The rearrangement links TRBV19 to TRBJ2-1; TRBD2 matches 8 bases. Trimming took 5 bases from V and 8 from J; bases not matched to a gene: 8. This CDR3 region has 14 residues. Germline V CDR1 and CDR2: LNHDA, SQIVND (reference sequence). CDR3 sequence reads: CASSLSGSVDEQFF. DNA for the CDR3: TGTGCCAGTAGTCTCAGCGGGAGTGTCGATGAGCAGTTCTTC.

The chain has TRBV28 and TRBJ1-4; 7 bases fit TRBD1. The CDR3 loop spans 18 amino acids. Trimming took 5 bases from V and 2 from J; bases not matched to a gene: 14. Germline-derived CDR1 and CDR2 are MDHEN and SYDVKM. CDR3 sequence: CASSPRQGLQYTNEKLFF. CDR3 sequence (DNA): TGTGCCAGCAGTCCCCGACAGGGCCTCCAATATACTAATGAAAAACTGTTTTTT.

This clone has a single count. This chain connects TRBV10-3 to TRBJ2-1; no firm D call. CDR1 ENHRY and CDR2 SYGVKD come from the germline V gene. V shed 3 bases and J shed 6 bases, with 9 bases lying between them. This CDR3 comprises 13 residues. CDR3 residues: CAISDTSPNEQFF. Written as DNA, the CDR3 is TGTGCCATCAGTGATACGTCTCCCAATGAGCAGTTCTTC.

J is TRBJ1-1 and V is TRBV20-1; no clear D gene. Trimming took off 3 bases at V and 4 bases at J, with 6 bases between the two ends. CDR1 and CDR2 from the germline V gene are DFQATT and SNEGSKA (reference sequence). This CDR3 comprises 11 residues. The CDR3, as DNA: TGCAGTGCTAGCCAAGTCACTGAAGCTTTCTTT. Protein: CSASQVTEAFF.

The rearrangement joins TRBV7-2 to TRBJ1-1, with a possible D match to TRBD1 (5 bases). V gave up 4 bases and J gave up 11 bases, with 26 bases separating them. The CDR3 loop spans 16 amino acids. Germline V gene lookup returns CDR1 SGHTA and CDR2 FQGNSA. CDR3 region: CASSSRPGTITKGAFF. The DNA for the CDR3 is TGTGCCAGCAGCTCCAGGCCCGGGACCATAACTAAAGGGGCTTTCTTT.

This chain connects TRBV7-2 to TRBJ1-3; D remains ambiguous. This CDR3 comprises 18 residues. Germline V gene sequence: CDR1 SGHTA, CDR2 FQGNSA. The germline V and J ends were trimmed by 1 base and 4 bases, with 20 bases remaining between them. CDR3 nucleotides: TGTGCCAGCAGCTTAGGGCAACCCGGACTTGCGGGGGGAAACACCATATATTTT. Amino acid sequence: CASSLGQPGLAGGNTIYF.

The chain is built from TRBV27 and TRBJ2-1, with TRBD2 matching over 7 bases. The J segment lost 4 bases and the V segment lost 4 bases, leaving 10 bases of the junction unmatched. The CDR3 has 16 residues. Germline CDR1 is MNHEY and CDR2 is SMNVEV (reference sequence). The CDR3 DNA sequence: TGTGCCAGCAGTTCCCTTTCGGGAGGACCATACAATGAGCAGTTCTTC. Translating it yields CASSSLSGGPYNEQFF.

The chain employs TRBV7-8 and TRBJ2-5; D is unclear. This CDR3 is built from 14 residues. Trimming cost V 9 bases and J 1 base, with 15 bases left between them. CDR1 is SGHVS, CDR2 FQNEAQ, per germline. CDR3: CASGPATVQETQYF. CDR3 DNA sequence: TGTGCCAGTGGACCCGCGACCGTCCAAGAGACCCAGTACTTC.

In its sample, this clone was seen once. The chain links TRBV3-1 (or the pseudogene TRBV3-2) to TRBJ1-2, with TRBD1 as a possible D gene (5 bases). The CDR3 is 13 residues long. Trimming took off 5 bases at V and 6 bases at J, with 13 bases between the two ends. Germline V gives CDR1 LGHDT, CDR2 YNNKEL (reference sequence). The DNA of the CDR3 is TGTGCCAGCAGCGCCAGGGACGGGAATGGCTACACCTTC. This gives the protein CASSARDGNGYTF.

The rearrangement joins TRBV5-1 to TRBJ2-7; 11 bases fit TRBD1. CDR1 and CDR2 from the germline V gene are SGHRS and YFSETQ. There are 14 residues in the CDR3. V lost 4 bases and J lost 5; bases outside the gene matches: 5. As DNA, the CDR3 is TGCGCCAGCAGCCCGGGACAGGGGGTGGACGAGCAGTACTTC. Encoded protein: CASSPGQGVDEQYF.